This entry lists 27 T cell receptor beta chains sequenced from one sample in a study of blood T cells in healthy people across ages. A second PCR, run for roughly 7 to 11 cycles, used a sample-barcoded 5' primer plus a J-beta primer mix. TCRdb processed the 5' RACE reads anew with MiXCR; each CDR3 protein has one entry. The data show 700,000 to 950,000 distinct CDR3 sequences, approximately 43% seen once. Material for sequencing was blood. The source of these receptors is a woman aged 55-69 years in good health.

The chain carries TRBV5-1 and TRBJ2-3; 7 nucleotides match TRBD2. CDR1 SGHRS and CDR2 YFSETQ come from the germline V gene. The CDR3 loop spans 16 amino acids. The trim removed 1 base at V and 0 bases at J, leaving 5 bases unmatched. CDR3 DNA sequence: TGCGCCAGCAGCTTGCCCTCTAGCGGCAGCACAGATACGCAGTATTTT. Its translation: CASSLPSSGSTDTQYF.

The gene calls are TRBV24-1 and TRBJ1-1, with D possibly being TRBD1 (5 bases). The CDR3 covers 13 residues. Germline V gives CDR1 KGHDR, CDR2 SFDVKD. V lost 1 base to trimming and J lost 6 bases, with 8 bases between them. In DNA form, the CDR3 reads TGTGCCACCAGTGATTTCGCAGGGCCTGAAGCTTTCTTT. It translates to CATSDFAGPEAFF.

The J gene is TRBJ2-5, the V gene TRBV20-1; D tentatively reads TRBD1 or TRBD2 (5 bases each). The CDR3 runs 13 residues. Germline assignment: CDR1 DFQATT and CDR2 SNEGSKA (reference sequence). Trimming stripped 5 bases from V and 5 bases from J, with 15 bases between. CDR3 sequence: CSAWDPNRETQYF. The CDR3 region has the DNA TGCAGTGCTTGGGACCCGAATCGGGAGACCCAGTACTTC.

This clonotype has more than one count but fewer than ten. The CDR3 DNA reads as TGTGCCAGCACCAGAATTGGGATAGATACGCAGTATTTT. This translates into CASTRIGIDTQYF. The chain uses TRBV27 and TRBJ2-3; D ambiguous. Germline CDR1 reads MNHEY; CDR2 reads SMNVEV (reference sequence). With 7 bases removed from V and 5 bases from J, the gap between germline ends came to 13 bases. This CDR3 has 13 residues.

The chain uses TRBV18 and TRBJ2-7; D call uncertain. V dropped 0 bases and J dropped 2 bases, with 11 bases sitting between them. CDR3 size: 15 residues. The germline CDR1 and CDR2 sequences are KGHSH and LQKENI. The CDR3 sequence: CASSPPASLAYEQYF. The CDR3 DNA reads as TGTGCCAGCTCACCACCAGCCAGTCTTGCCTACGAGCAGTACTTC.

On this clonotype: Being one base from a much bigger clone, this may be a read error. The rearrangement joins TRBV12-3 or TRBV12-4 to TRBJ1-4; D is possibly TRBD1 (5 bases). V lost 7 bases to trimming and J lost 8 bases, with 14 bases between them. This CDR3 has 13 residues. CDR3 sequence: CASTAGRGEKLFF. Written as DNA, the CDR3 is TGTGCCAGCACAGCAGGGAGGGGAGAAAAACTGTTTTTT.

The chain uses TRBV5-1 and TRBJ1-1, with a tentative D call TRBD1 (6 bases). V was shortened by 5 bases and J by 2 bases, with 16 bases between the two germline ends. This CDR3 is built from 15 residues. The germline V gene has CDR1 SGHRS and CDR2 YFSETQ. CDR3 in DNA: TGCGCCAGCAGAAGTACAGGGATTGGAAACACTGAAGCTTTCTTT. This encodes CASRSTGIGNTEAFF.

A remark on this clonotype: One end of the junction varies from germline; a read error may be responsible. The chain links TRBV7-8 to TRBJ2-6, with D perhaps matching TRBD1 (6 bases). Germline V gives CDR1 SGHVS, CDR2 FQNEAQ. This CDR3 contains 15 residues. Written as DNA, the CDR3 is TGTGCCAGCAGCCCACAGGGCTCTGGGGCCAACGTCCTGAATTTC. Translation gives CASSPQGSGANVLNF.

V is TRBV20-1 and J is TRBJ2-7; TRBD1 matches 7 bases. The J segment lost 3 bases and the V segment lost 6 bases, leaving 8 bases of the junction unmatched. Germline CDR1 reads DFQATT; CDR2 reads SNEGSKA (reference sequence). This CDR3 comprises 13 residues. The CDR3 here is CSAETGRGYEQYF. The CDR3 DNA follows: TGCAGTGCAGAGACAGGGAGAGGCTACGAGCAGTACTTC.

The CDR3 DNA reads as TGTGCCAGCAGTTTGGACAGGAGTGAGCAGTTCTTC. As protein: CASSLDRSEQFF. The rearrangement links TRBV12-3 or TRBV12-4 to TRBJ2-1, with 7 nucleotides matching TRBD1. Trimming cost V 3 bases and J 9 bases; bases outside gene matches: 2. The CDR3 contains 12 residues.

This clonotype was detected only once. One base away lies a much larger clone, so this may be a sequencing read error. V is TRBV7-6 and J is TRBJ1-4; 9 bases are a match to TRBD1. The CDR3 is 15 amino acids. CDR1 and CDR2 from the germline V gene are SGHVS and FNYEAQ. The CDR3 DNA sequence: TGTGTCAGCAGCCCCGGGACAGGGTTGAGCGAAAAACTGTTTTTT. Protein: CVSSPGTGLSEKLFF.

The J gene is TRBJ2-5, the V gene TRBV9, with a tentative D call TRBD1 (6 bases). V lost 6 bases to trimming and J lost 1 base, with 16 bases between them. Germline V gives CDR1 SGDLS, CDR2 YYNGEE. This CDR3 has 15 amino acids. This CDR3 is CASTKNQGIQETQYF. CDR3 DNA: TGTGCCAGCACCAAGAACCAGGGGATCCAAGAGACCCAGTACTTC. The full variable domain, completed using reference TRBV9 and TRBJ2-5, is DSGVTQTPKHLITATGQRVTLRCSPRSGDLSVYWYQQSLDQGLQFLIQYYNGEERAKGNILERFSAQQFPDLHSELNLSSLELGDSALYFCASTKNQGIQETQYFGPGTRLLVL.

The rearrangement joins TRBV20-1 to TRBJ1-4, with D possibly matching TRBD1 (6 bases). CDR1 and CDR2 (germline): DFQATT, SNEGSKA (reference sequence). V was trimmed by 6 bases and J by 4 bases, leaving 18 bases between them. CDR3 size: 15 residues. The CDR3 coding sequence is TGCAGTGCCCCGAGCGCGACAGGTCTTAATGAAAAACTGTTTTTT. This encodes CSAPSATGLNEKLFF.

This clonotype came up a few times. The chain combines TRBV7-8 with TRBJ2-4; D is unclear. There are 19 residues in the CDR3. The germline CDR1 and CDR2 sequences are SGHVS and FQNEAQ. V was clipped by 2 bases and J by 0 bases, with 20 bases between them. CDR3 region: CASSLSHQGAQLAKNIQYF. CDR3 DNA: TGTGCCAGCAGCTTAAGCCACCAAGGTGCTCAGCTAGCCAAAAACATTCAGTACTTC.

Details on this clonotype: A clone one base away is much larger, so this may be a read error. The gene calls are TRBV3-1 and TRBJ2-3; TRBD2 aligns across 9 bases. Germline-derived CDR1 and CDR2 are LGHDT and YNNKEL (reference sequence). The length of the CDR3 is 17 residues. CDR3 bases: TGTACCAGCAGCCGTAGCGGGGGCCCCCTGGGCACAGATACGCAGTATTTT. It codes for CTSSRSGGPLGTDTQYF.

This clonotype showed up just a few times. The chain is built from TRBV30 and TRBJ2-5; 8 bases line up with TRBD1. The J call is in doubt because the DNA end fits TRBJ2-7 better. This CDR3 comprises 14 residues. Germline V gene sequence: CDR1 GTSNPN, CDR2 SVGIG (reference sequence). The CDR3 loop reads CAWSQGQGEDEQYF. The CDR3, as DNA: TGTGCCTGGAGTCAAGGACAGGGAGAGGACGAGCAGTACTTC.

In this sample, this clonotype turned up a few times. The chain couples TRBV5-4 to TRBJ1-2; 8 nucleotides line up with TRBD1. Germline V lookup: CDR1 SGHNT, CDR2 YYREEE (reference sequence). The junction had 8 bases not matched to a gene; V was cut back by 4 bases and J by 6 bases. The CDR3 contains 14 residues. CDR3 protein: CASSLSGQGDGYTF. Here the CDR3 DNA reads TGTGCCAGCAGCCTTAGTGGACAGGGTGATGGCTACACCTTC.

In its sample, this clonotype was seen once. The CDR3 spells CASSLFLAGGTPEEQYF. In DNA, the CDR3 is TGCGCCAGCAGCTTGTTTCTAGCGGGAGGGACGCCGGAAGAGCAGTACTTC. The rearrangement links TRBV5-1 to TRBJ2-7; 12 positions match TRBD2. Germline V gene lookup returns CDR1 SGHRS and CDR2 YFSETQ. The CDR3 is 17 amino acids. Losses at the gene ends were 1 base for V and 7 bases for J; bases not matched to a gene: 12.

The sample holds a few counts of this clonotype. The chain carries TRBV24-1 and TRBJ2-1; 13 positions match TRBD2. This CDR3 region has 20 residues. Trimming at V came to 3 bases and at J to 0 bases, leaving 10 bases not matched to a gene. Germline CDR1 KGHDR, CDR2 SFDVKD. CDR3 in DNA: TGTGCCACCAGTGATAAGGGACTAGCGGGGCAAAAGAGCTCCTACAATGAGCAGTTCTTC. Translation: CATSDKGLAGQKSSYNEQFF.

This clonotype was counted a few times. CDR3 bases: TGTGCCAGCAGTCCTCAGGGTGCTTTAAACGAGCAGTACTTC. Protein: CASSPQGALNEQYF. The chain combines TRBV27 with TRBJ2-5; D possibly corresponds to TRBD1 (5 bases). The end of the DNA is better explained by TRBJ2-7, so the J call may be wrong. Germline V gene lookup returns CDR1 MNHEY and CDR2 SMNVEV (reference sequence). This CDR3 is built from 14 residues.

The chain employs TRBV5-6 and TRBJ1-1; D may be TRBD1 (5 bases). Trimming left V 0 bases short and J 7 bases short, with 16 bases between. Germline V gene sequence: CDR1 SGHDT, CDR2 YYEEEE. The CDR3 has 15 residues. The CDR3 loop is CASSLAMAGRGEAFF. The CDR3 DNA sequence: TGTGCCAGCAGCTTGGCCATGGCGGGGAGGGGTGAAGCTTTCTTT.

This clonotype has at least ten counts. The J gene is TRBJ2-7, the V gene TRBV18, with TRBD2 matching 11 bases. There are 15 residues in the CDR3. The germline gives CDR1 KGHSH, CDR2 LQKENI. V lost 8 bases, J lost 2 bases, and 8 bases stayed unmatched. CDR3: CASSPTSGGTYEQYF. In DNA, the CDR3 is TGTGCCAGCAGCCCTACTAGCGGGGGCACCTACGAGCAGTACTTC.

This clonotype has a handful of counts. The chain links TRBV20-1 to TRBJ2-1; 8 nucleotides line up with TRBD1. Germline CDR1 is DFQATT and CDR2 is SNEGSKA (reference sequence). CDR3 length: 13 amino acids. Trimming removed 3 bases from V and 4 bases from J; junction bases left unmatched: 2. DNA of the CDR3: TGCAGTGCTAGCGACAGGGGTTACAATGAGCAGTTCTTC. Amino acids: CSASDRGYNEQFF.

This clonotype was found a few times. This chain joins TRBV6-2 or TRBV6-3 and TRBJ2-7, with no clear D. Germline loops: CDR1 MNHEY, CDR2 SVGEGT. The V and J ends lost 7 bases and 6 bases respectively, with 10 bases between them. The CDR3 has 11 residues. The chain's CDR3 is CASTEKSEQYF. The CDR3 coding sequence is TGTGCCAGCACCGAAAAGTCCGAGCAGTACTTC.

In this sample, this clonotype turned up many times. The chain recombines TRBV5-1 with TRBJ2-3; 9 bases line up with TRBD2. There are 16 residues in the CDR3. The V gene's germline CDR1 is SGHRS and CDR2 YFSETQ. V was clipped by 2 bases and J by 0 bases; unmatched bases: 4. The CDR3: CASSFLAGASTDTQYF. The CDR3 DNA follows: TGCGCCAGCAGCTTTTTAGCGGGGGCTAGCACAGATACGCAGTATTTT.

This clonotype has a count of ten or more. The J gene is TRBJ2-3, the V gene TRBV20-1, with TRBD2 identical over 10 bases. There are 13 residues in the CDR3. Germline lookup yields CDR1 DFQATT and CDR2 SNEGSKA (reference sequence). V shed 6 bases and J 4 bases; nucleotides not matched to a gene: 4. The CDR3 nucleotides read TGCAGTGCGACTAGCGGGTTGGCAGATACGCAGTATTTT. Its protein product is CSATSGLADTQYF.

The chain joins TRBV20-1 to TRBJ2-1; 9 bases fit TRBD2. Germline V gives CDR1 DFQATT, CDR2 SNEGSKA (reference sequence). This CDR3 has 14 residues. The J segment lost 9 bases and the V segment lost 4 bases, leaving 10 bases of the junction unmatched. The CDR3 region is CSAKTSGLGGEQFF. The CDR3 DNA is TGCAGTGCTAAGACTAGCGGTCTTGGCGGTGAGCAGTTCTTC.